This TCR beta chain emerged from a study of shared clonotypes between healthy human individuals. Study-wide results and limits: Naive subsets generally had larger estimated richness than memory subsets.

Investigators divided CD4+ cells into CD45RA+ naive and CD45RA-negative memory subsets. As regards this clone: Antigen specificity is unknown.

This CDR3 region has 16 residues. CDR1 is SGHRS, CDR2 YFSETQ, per germline. The J segment lost 6 bases and the V segment lost 4 bases, leaving 8 bases of the junction unmatched. Assay used: immunoSEQ multiplex PCR; TCRdb lists only in-frame clones, some missing. Altogether 1.5 million to 1.9 million clones are present, 95% to 99% being singletons, with the ten largest covering roughly 0.4%. Material: naive CD4+ T cells sorted from blood. Subset described: CD45RA+ positively selected. The gene calls are TRBV5-1 and TRBJ2-3; 13 bases are a match to TRBD2. The clonotype comes from a man aged 25-40 years in good health. The CDR3 DNA reads TGCGCCAGCAGCATAGGACTAGCGGGAGTATCTGATACGCAGTATTTT. Amino acids: CASSIGLAGVSDTQYF.